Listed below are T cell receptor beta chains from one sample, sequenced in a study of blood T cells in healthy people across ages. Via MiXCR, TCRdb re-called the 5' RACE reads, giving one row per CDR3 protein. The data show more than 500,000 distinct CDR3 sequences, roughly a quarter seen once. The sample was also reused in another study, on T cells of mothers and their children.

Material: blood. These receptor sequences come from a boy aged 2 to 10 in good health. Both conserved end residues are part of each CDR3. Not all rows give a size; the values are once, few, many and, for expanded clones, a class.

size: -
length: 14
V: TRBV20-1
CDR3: CSARVGQGAEKLFF

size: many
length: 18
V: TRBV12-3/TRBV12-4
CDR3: CASSLPSHRLSSYNEQFF

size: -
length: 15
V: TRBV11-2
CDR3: CASSLDLMSRETQYF

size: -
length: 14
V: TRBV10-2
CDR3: CASLGGVRGETQYF

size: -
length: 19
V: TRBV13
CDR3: CASSLEVPSGASSTDTQYF

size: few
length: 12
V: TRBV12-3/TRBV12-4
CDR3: CASGHSSYEQYF

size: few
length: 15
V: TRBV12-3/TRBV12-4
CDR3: CASRARGWNTGELFF

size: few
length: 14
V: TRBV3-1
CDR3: CASSQVQGNTEAFF

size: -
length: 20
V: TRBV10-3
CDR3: CAISGSRGGLAGTFTDTQYF

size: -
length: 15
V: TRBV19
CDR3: CASSLGQGRNQPQHF

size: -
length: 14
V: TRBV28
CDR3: CASSFSQDRDEQYF

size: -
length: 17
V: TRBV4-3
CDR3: CASSQLLAGGVYNEQFF

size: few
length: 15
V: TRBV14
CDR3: CASSRKQGLANIQYF

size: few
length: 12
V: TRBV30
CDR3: CAGGVGTDTQYF

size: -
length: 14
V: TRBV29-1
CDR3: CSLTTGGRGNEQFF

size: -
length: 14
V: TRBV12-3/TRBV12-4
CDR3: CASSVRDWQETQYF

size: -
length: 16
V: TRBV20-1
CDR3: CSARPPSGASLDTQYF

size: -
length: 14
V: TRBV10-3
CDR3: CAISPGGTNSPLHF

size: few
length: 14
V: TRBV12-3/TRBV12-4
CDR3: CASLAESSYNEQFF

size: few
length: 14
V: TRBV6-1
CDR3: CASSGHIRNQPQHF

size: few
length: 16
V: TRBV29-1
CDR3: CSAKTSGVWIDNEQFF

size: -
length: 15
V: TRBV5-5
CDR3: CASSLDSPIFHEQYF

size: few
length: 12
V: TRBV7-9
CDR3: CASSDLSYEQYF

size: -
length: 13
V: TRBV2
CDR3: CAIGQGTNYGYTF

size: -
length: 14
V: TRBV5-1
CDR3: CASGSQGRQETQYF

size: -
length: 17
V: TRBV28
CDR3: CASSLKGQGFIWGTQYF

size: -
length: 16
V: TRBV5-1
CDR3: CASSLGPTGLNTEAFF

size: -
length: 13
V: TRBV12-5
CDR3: CASGLKGTAVQFF

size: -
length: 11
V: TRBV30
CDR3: CAWGPGDGYTF

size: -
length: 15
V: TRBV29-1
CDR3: CSVEDRISGSYEQYF

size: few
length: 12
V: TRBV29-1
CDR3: CSVKRGSYEQYF

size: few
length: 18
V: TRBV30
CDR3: CAWSVFETGSATNEKLFF

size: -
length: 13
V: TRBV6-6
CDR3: CASSYGTNQPQHF

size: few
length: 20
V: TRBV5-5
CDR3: CASSLGVPGQGAKIDQPQHF

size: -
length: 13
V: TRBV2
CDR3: CASAGGQNSPLHF

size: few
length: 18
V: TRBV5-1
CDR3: CASSFMTSGGSNTGELFF

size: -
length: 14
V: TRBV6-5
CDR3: CASNPTSGDNEQFF

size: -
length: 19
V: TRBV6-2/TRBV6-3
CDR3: CASSLTTSGRAVGSYEQYF

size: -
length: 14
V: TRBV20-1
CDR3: CSARAGSSCNEQFF

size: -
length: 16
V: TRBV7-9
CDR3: CASSYLLAGDIDTQYF

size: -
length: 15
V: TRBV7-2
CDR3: CASSLFGGIGDTQYF

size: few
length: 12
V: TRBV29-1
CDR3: CSVDVYEGTQYF